The 15 T cell receptor beta chains listed next were all sequenced from one sample in a study of PD-1 blockade in classical Hodgkin lymphoma. Repertoires were generated with immunoSEQ multiplex PCR, while TCRdb's copy carries only in-frame clones and drops some. The sample shows about 3,200 clones, roughly 70% of them seen only once. Time point: newly diagnosed, previously untreated cHL patient sample. Negative selection with magnets was how CD8+ T cells were isolated from the thawed PBMCs. Sequences were obtained from CD8+ T cells from blood. The receptors shown here come from a human donor with classical Hodgkin lymphoma.

This clone was counted a few times. The J gene is TRBJ2-2, the V gene TRBV6-1; the match to TRBD2 covers 13 bases. The CDR3 runs to 15 residues. Germline lookup yields CDR1 MNHNS and CDR2 SASEGT. V was pared by 10 bases and J by 3 bases, with 5 bases of the junction left unmatched. DNA for the CDR3: TGTGCCACCAAAGGACTAGCGGGAGACACCGGGGAGCTGTTTTTT. Translating gives CATKGLAGDTGELFF.

This clone has just one count. The chain has TRBV11-1 and TRBJ2-1; possible D gene TRBD2, 5 bases. The V gene lost 6 bases and the J gene lost 2 bases, with 17 bases spanning the gap. There are 16 residues in the CDR3. Per germline, CDR1 SGHAT and CDR2 FQDESV (reference sequence). The CDR3 region is CASSPRMAGAYNEQFF. DNA for the CDR3: TGTGCCAGCAGTCCCCGAATGGCGGGCGCCTACAATGAGCAGTTCTTC.

The chain is built from TRBV5-6 and TRBJ2-5; 7 bases map to TRBD2. Germline V gene data show CDR1 as SGHDT and CDR2 as YYEEEE. The ends lost 3 bases at V and 5 bases at J; junction bases unmatched: 4. CDR3 length equals 13 residues. The CDR3 loop reads CASSSGGWETQYF. In DNA, the CDR3 is TGTGCCAGCAGCTCGGGAGGCTGGGAGACCCAGTACTTC.

This clone occurred once. Here the CDR3 reads CSVEETGTGWYEQYF. The CDR3 nucleotides are TGCAGCGTTGAAGAAACCGGGACAGGGTGGTACGAGCAGTACTTC. This sequence joins TRBV29-1 and TRBJ2-7; 9 nucleotides align to TRBD1. Germline V lookup: CDR1 SQVTM, CDR2 ANQGSEA. The CDR3 consists of 15 residues. After removal of 0 bases from V and 4 bases from J, the junction contained 7 bases not matched to a gene.

The V and J genes are TRBV19 and TRBJ1-2; D possibly corresponds to TRBD1 (6 bases). The CDR3 extends over 12 amino acids. Germline V CDR1 and CDR2: LNHDA, SQIVND (reference sequence). The V gene lost 4 bases and the J gene lost 7 bases, with 10 bases spanning the gap. CDR3 coding DNA: TGTGCCAGTAGTACAGGGGTGGCTGGCTACACCTTC. This sequence encodes CASSTGVAGYTF.

J is TRBJ2-2 and V is TRBV5-4, with TRBD1 matching 10 bases. With V trimmed by 2 bases and J by 7 bases, 5 bases remained unmatched. The length of the CDR3 is 15 residues. Germline V gene data show CDR1 as SGHNT and CDR2 as YYREEE (reference sequence). The DNA of the CDR3 is TGTGCCAGCAGCTTAGGACAGGGGGTCGGCGGGGAGCTGTTTTTT. Translated: CASSLGQGVGGELFF. The full variable domain, its missing parts supplied by reference TRBV5-4 and TRBJ2-2, is ETGVTQSPTHLIKTRGQQVTLRCSSQSGHNTVSWYQQALGQGPQFIFQYYREEENGRGNFPPRFSGLQFPNYSSELNVNALELDDSALYLCASSLGQGVGGELFFGEGSRLTVL.

This chain joins TRBV5-1 and TRBJ2-7; 11 nucleotides match TRBD2. The ends lost 4 bases at V and 0 bases at J; junction bases unmatched: 3. This CDR3 contains 15 residues. Germline CDR1 reads SGHRS; CDR2 reads YFSETQ. In DNA form, the CDR3 reads TGCGCCAGCAGCCGAACTAGCGGGGGCTCCTACGAGCAGTACTTC. Its protein product is CASSRTSGGSYEQYF.

The chain employs TRBV2 and TRBJ2-1; D is ambiguous. Trimming removed 2 bases from V and 3 bases from J, with 5 bases in between. This CDR3 region has 13 residues. CDR1 is SNHLY and CDR2 is FYNNEI in the germline V gene. The CDR3 nucleotides are TGTGCCAGCAGTGAACCAGACTACAATGAGCAGTTCTTC. Protein: CASSEPDYNEQFF.

This clone came up a few times. The rearrangement uses TRBV27 and TRBJ1-5; D remains unclear. CDR3 length: 15 amino acids. The germline gives CDR1 MNHEY, CDR2 SMNVEV (reference sequence). The V end lost 0 bases, the J end lost 7 bases, and 13 bases lay between the germline ends. CDR3 loop: CASSLSWLLGQPQHF. In DNA, the CDR3 is TGTGCCAGCAGTTTATCGTGGTTACTCGGGCAGCCCCAGCATTTT.

This clone was observed a handful of times. The chain carries TRBV4-2 and TRBJ1-1; 7 nucleotides agree with TRBD1. Looked up from germline, CDR1 is LGHNA and CDR2 is YNFKEQ. V was pared by 1 base and J by 3 bases, with 5 bases of the junction left unmatched. This CDR3 contains 15 residues. The CDR3 DNA sequence: TGTGCCAGCAGCCAAGGACAGGGATTCGACACTGAAGCTTTCTTT. Protein: CASSQGQGFDTEAFF.

This clone is a singleton in its sample. An end of the junction does not agree with germline; a read error may underlie this. The chain uses TRBV12-5 and TRBJ2-2; D is undetermined. The CDR3 runs 11 residues. The germline gives CDR1 LGHNT, CDR2 FRNRAP. For the CDR3, the DNA is TGTGCTAGTGGTTTATACTCAGGAGCTGTTTTT. Translated: CASGLYSGAVF.

The V gene is TRBV6-1, the J gene TRBJ1-1; D call uncertain. The CDR3 covers 13 residues. Germline loops: CDR1 MNHNS, CDR2 SASEGT. The V end was cut by 8 bases, the J end by 0 bases, with 10 bases between. CDR3 bases: TGTGCCAGCGGCCCGCTCTTGAACACTGAAGCTTTCTTT. Translating it yields CASGPLLNTEAFF.

CDR3: CASSVVLAGVPGELFF. CDR3 coding DNA: TGTGCCAGCAGCGTAGTCCTAGCGGGAGTACCCGGGGAGCTGTTTTTT. The J gene is TRBJ2-2, the V gene TRBV9; 10 nucleotides line up with TRBD2. CDR1 and CDR2 from the germline V gene are SGDLS and YYNGEE. Losses at the gene ends were 0 bases for V and 6 bases for J; bases not matched to a gene: 5. CDR3 length equals 16 residues.

This sequence joins TRBV29-1 and TRBJ2-7; 9 bases fit TRBD1. CDR1 and CDR2 (germline): SQVTM, ANQGSEA. This CDR3 spans 13 amino acids. V gave up 4 bases and J gave up 2 bases; unmatched junction bases: 3. This CDR3 reads CSVGGTGPYEQYF. Written as DNA, the CDR3 is TGCAGCGTTGGAGGGACAGGGCCCTACGAGCAGTACTTC.

The chain joins TRBV15 to TRBJ2-7; D is perhaps TRBD1 or TRBD2 (5 bases each). Trimming left V 1 base short and J 7 bases short, with 17 bases between. The CDR3 length is 15 residues. Germline loops: CDR1 LNHNV, CDR2 YYDKDF (reference sequence). The CDR3 coding sequence is TGTGCCACCAGCAGAGGGGGCGGAGGATCGGGGGAGCAGTACTTC. Translated, it gives CATSRGGGGSGEQYF.